The 21 T cell receptor beta chains below all came from one sample that was sequenced in a study of T cell changes during pregnancy in multiple sclerosis. Sequencing was performed with immunoSEQ multiplex PCR; in TCRdb, only in-frame clones are kept and a portion is missing. Among 80,000 or so clones listed, around 90% were seen once. The specimen comprised peripheral blood, sampled before pregnancy. Source of these receptors: a female donor with multiple sclerosis, enrolled in a pregnancy study.

V gene TRBV28 combines with J gene TRBJ2-7, with D tentatively TRBD1 (5 bases). The length of the CDR3 is 13 residues. V lost 8 bases, J lost 3 bases, and 14 bases lay in between. In germline, CDR1 is MDHEN, CDR2 SYDVKM. The CDR3 is CASVGVYVYEQYF. Here the CDR3 DNA reads TGTGCCAGCGTAGGGGTGTATGTCTACGAGCAGTACTTC.

This chain joins TRBV21-1 and TRBJ2-7; no check of the table's D call, TRBD2, against the DNA was made. TRBV21-1 is a documented pseudogene. CDR3 length: 15 residues. The CDR3 nucleotides are TGTGCCAGCAGCAAACGGGGGGGGCCCTGTTACGAGCAGTACTTC. As protein: CASSKRGGPCYEQYF.

J is TRBJ2-5 and V is TRBV7-9; D may be TRBD2 (5 bases). Germline CDR1 SEHNR, CDR2 FQNEAQ (reference sequence). Trimming shortened V by 5 bases and J by 1 base, and 11 bases separated the two germline ends. This CDR3 comprises 14 residues. CDR3 sequence: CASSPRRAQETQYF. CDR3 sequence (DNA): TGTGCCAGCAGCCCGCGGCGGGCCCAAGAGACCCAGTACTTC.

This chain connects TRBV27 to TRBJ2-2; D ambiguous. Deletions cut 3 bases from V and 4 bases from J, with 9 bases between. The CDR3 sequence is 14 residues long. Germline V gene lookup returns CDR1 MNHEY and CDR2 SMNVEV (reference sequence). In DNA form, the CDR3 reads TGTGCCAGCAGTTTTGTGAGGTCCACCGGGGAGCTGTTTTTT. This gives the protein CASSFVRSTGELFF.

V and J are TRBV7-9 and TRBJ2-1; 9 bases agree with TRBD1. This CDR3 has 14 amino acids. Per germline, CDR1 SEHNR and CDR2 FQNEAQ (reference sequence). V lost 4 bases to trimming and J lost 7 bases; unmatched junction nucleotides: 5. CDR3 nucleotides: TGTGCCAGCAGCTCCGGGACAGGGTCGAATGAGCAGTTCTTC. Its protein is CASSSGTGSNEQFF.

By share, this clone counts as medium-sized. The rearrangement uses TRBV19 and TRBJ2-5; 7 positions agree with TRBD1. Germline V gene sequence: CDR1 LNHDA, CDR2 SQIVND (reference sequence). CDR3 length equals 15 residues. The junction had 10 bases not matched to a gene; V was cut back by 8 bases and J by 1 base. The CDR3 nucleotides read TGTGCCAGTTGCGGACAGGCCGGGCCCCAAGAGACCCAGTACTTC. Translation: CASCGQAGPQETQYF.

The V gene is TRBV7-2, the J gene TRBJ1-5; 8 bases agree with TRBD1. V was clipped by 5 bases and J by 4 bases; unmatched bases: 7. The CDR3 totals 15 residues. Germline V gene sequence: CDR1 SGHTA, CDR2 FQGNSA. The CDR3 DNA is TGTGCCAGCAGCCAATCAGGGGGCTCGAATCAGCCCCAGCATTTT. Translating it yields CASSQSGGSNQPQHF.

The chain is built from TRBV18 and TRBJ2-6, with D maybe TRBD2 (5 bases). The CDR3 has 17 residues. The V gene's germline CDR1 is KGHSH and CDR2 LQKENI. V was cut by 3 bases and J by 1 base, with 13 bases left in between. CDR3 amino acids: CASSPFGGQSGANVLTF. In nucleotides, the CDR3 is TGTGCCAGCTCACCGTTCGGCGGGCAGTCTGGGGCCAACGTCCTGACTTTC.

The chain uses TRBV12-2 and TRBJ2-5; the D call of TRBD2 is as the table states it, not checked on the DNA. TRBV12-2 constitutes a pseudogene. The CDR3 is 14 residues long. The CDR3 region is CASRHRLDQETQYF. CDR3 sequence (DNA): TGTGCAAGTCGCCACCGACTGGACCAAGAGACCCAGTACTTC.

The chain joins TRBV2 to TRBJ1-5, with 9 bases matching TRBD1. Per the germline V gene, CDR1 is SNHLY and CDR2 is FYNNEI. V was pared by 5 bases and J by 2 bases, with 1 base of the junction left unmatched. This CDR3 comprises 14 residues. The CDR3 DNA sequence: TGTGCCAGCAGTCGGGACAGGGGCAATCAGCCCCAGCATTTT. Its translation is CASSRDRGNQPQHF.

This rearrangement joins TRBV7-2 to TRBJ1-1; 8 bases map to TRBD1. With 5 bases clipped from V and 10 bases from J, the junction kept 3 bases outside the gene matches. This CDR3 comprises 11 residues. Germline V lookup: CDR1 SGHTA, CDR2 FQGNSA. The CDR3 sequence: CASSNRGGAFF. In DNA, the CDR3 is TGTGCCAGCAGCAACAGGGGGGGAGCTTTCTTT.

The gene calls are TRBV29-1 and TRBJ2-1; no reliable D call. Germline values: CDR1 SQVTM, CDR2 ANQGSEA. V was pared by 5 bases and J by 0 bases, with 5 bases between. This CDR3 spans 12 amino acids. The CDR3 protein is CSVRRSYNEQFF. The DNA for the CDR3 is TGCAGCGTTCGTCGCTCCTACAATGAGCAGTTCTTC.

The CDR3 sequence: CASSAGQGYGYTF. DNA for the CDR3: TGTGCCAGCAGCGCAGGACAGGGCTATGGCTACACCTTC. The V call is TRBV5-4, the J call TRBJ1-2; TRBD1 aligns across 8 bases. The CDR3 runs 13 residues. In germline, CDR1 is SGHNT, CDR2 YYREEE (reference sequence). V dropped 4 bases and J dropped 4; count of bases not matched to a gene: 3.

The chain couples TRBV9 to TRBJ1-2; TRBD1 is a possible D gene (5 bases). The CDR3 spans 15 residues. V lost 0 bases to trimming and J lost 3 bases, with 12 bases between them. Germline CDR1 and CDR2: SGDLS and YYNGEE. This CDR3 reads CASSVVGGGDYGYTF. DNA of the CDR3: TGTGCCAGCAGCGTAGTTGGCGGGGGGGACTATGGCTACACCTTC.

This chain uses TRBV29-1 with TRBJ2-3; 11 bases line up with TRBD2. Germline loops: CDR1 SQVTM, CDR2 ANQGSEA. The length of the CDR3 is 17 residues. Losses at the gene ends were 0 bases for V and 2 bases for J; bases not matched to a gene: 7. Written as DNA, the CDR3 is TGCAGCGTTGAAGATCCCGGGACTAGCGGATTCACAGATACGCAGTATTTT. It encodes CSVEDPGTSGFTDTQYF.

CDR3 amino acids: CASSRTGSGANVLTF. The CDR3 nucleotides read TGTGCCAGCAGCCGAACAGGGTCTGGGGCCAACGTCCTGACTTTC. V gene TRBV11-2 combines with J gene TRBJ2-6; D is perhaps TRBD1 (6 bases). The CDR3 covers 15 residues. The V and J ends lost 5 bases and 1 base respectively, with 9 bases between them. CDR1 SGHAT and CDR2 FQNNGV come from the germline V gene.

This clone was counted once. V usage is TRBV11-1 and J usage is TRBJ2-7, with 9 bases matching TRBD2. The CDR3 contains 17 residues. Losses at the gene ends were 5 bases for V and 2 bases for J; bases not matched to a gene: 13. From germline, CDR1 is SGHAT and CDR2 FQDESV (reference sequence). The CDR3: CASSPGRGTSLAYEQYF. The CDR3 nucleotides read TGTGCCAGCAGCCCGGGAAGGGGGACTAGCTTGGCCTACGAGCAGTACTTC.

This chain joins TRBV7-9 and TRBJ2-7; 10 bases align to TRBD2. Unmatched junction bases numbered 3, after V lost 5 bases and J lost 2 bases. Germline CDR1 SEHNR, CDR2 FQNEAQ (reference sequence). The CDR3 sequence is 14 residues long. The CDR3 spells CASSVLAGPYEQYF. The CDR3 DNA is TGTGCCAGCAGCGTACTAGCGGGACCCTACGAGCAGTACTTC. The whole variable domain, filled in from reference TRBV7-9 and TRBJ2-7, reads DTGVSQNPRHKITKRGQNVTFRCDPISEHNRLYWYRQTLGQGPEFLTYFQNEAQLEKSRLLSDRFSAERPKGSFSTLEIQRTEQGDSAMYLCASSVLAGPYEQYFGPGTRLTVT.

The chain recombines TRBV28 with TRBJ2-7, with 7 bases fitting TRBD1. The CDR3 has 16 residues. V gave up 5 bases and J gave up 2 bases; unmatched junction bases: 12. Germline V lookup: CDR1 MDHEN, CDR2 SYDVKM. This CDR3 reads CASSIWQRTGPYEQYF. The CDR3 DNA follows: TGTGCCAGCAGTATCTGGCAGAGGACAGGTCCCTACGAGCAGTACTTC.

The V call is TRBV2, the J call TRBJ2-1; 13 positions match TRBD2. CDR1 is SNHLY, CDR2 FYNNEI, per germline. The CDR3 spans 13 residues. Germline trimming cut 8 bases from V and 6 bases from J; bases unmatched to any gene: 1. CDR3 sequence (DNA): TGTGCCAGCCGGACTAGCGGGGGCAATGAGCAGTTCTTC. Encoded protein: CASRTSGGNEQFF.

The chain combines TRBV28 with TRBJ1-2, with D possibly matching TRBD1 (6 bases). This CDR3 comprises 12 residues. Per germline, CDR1 MDHEN and CDR2 SYDVKM. The CDR3 coding sequence is TGTGCGGAAGGGGGGGATAACTATGGCTACACCTTC. Protein product: CAEGGDNYGYTF.